The 21 T cell receptor beta chains below were found in one sample sequenced in a study of breast tumors, draining lymph nodes, adjacent tissues. TCRdb independently ran MiXCR on the multiplex PCR reads; one entry per CDR3 protein. The table includes 150,000 to 200,000 distinct CDR3 sequences, around a third detected once. Axillary draining lymph nodes of breast cancer patients supplied the node samples. Sequenced: axillary lymph node tissue. Source of these receptors: a female donor with breast cancer. Some clones in this sample may be carry-over from other donors' samples.

This clonotype was recorded once. The conserved final phenylalanine or tryptophan is absent from the CDR3, which likely points to a read error. The rearrangement uses TRBV5-1 and TRBJ1-2, with 8 bases matching TRBD1. Germline V CDR1 and CDR2: SGHRS, YFSETQ. The CDR3 consists of 12 residues. V lost 4 bases and J lost 7; bases outside the gene matches: 3. This CDR3 reads CASSIDRGGYTL. The DNA of the CDR3 is TGCGCCAGCAGCATTGACAGGGGTGGCTACACCCTC.

With regard to this clonotype: One end of the junction fails to match germline, which may point to a read error. The chain employs TRBV6-6 and TRBJ2-7, with D tentatively TRBD1 (5 bases). The CDR3 covers 15 residues. CDR1 MNHNY and CDR2 SVGAGI come from the germline V gene (reference sequence). CDR3 in DNA: TGTGCCAGCAGTTACTCGGGGCAGGTGCTCTACGAGCAGCACTTC. The encoded protein is CASSYSGQVLYEQHF.

This clonotype has only a few counts. Given a much more abundant clone one base away, this may be a read error. V is TRBV14 and J is TRBJ2-7, with D possibly being TRBD2 (7 bases). The CDR3 is made up of 16 amino acids. Germline lookup yields CDR1 SGHDN and CDR2 FVKESK. CDR3 region: CASSQDALGGAYAQYF. The CDR3 DNA follows: TGTGCCAGCAGCCAAGATGCACTTGGGGGGGCCTACGCGCAGTACTTC.

There are many counts of this clonotype. The V call is TRBV11-3, the J call TRBJ2-2; D is uncertain. CDR3 size: 12 residues. Trimming removed 8 bases from V and 5 bases from J, with 9 bases in between. Germline V gives CDR1 SGHNT, CDR2 YENEEA. CDR3 nucleotide sequence: TGTGCCAGCCGGCGTGGGACCGGGGAGCTGTTTTTT. Protein sequence: CASRRGTGELFF.

This chain connects TRBV2 to TRBJ2-7, with TRBD1 matching over 10 bases. In germline, CDR1 is SNHLY, CDR2 FYNNEI. The CDR3 covers 15 residues. V was pared by 6 bases and J by 5 bases, with 10 bases of the junction left unmatched. CDR3 loop: CASSERTGGNHEQYF. The DNA for the CDR3 is TGTGCCAGCAGCGAGAGGACAGGGGGTAACCACGAGCAGTACTTC.

This clonotype was seen repeatedly, ten times or more. V gene TRBV7-9 combines with J gene TRBJ2-1; 10 bases match TRBD2. Trimming at V came to 5 bases and at J to 4 bases, leaving 2 bases not matched to a gene. CDR1 and CDR2 from the germline V gene are SEHNR and FQNEAQ (reference sequence). The CDR3 has 14 residues. The CDR3 region has the DNA TGTGCCAGCAGCGGACTAGCGGCATACAATGAGCAGTTCTTC. It codes for CASSGLAAYNEQFF.

This clonotype appeared many times. The V and J genes are TRBV5-1 and TRBJ1-2; TRBD1 aligns across 9 bases. The CDR3 has 15 amino acids. CDR1 is SGHRS, CDR2 YFSETQ, per germline. V lost 7 bases to trimming and J lost 4 bases; unmatched junction nucleotides: 11. In DNA, the CDR3 is TGCGCCAGCCGAACGGGGGGACAGGGATTCTATGGCTACACCTTC. Residues: CASRTGGQGFYGYTF.

This clonotype was counted ten times or more. CDR3 amino acids: CASSFLGSNQPQHF. The CDR3 coding sequence is TGTGCCAGCAGCTTCCTGGGGAGCAATCAGCCCCAGCATTTT. The rearrangement uses TRBV7-9 and TRBJ1-5; D remains ambiguous. CDR3 length: 14 residues. With 3 bases removed from V and 1 base from J, the gap between germline ends came to 7 bases. Looked up from germline, CDR1 is SEHNR and CDR2 is FQNEAQ (reference sequence).

The chain has TRBV3-1 and TRBJ1-3, with D possibly being TRBD1 (5 bases). Trimming cost V 4 bases and J 4 bases, with 20 bases left between them. Germline loops: CDR1 LGHDT, CDR2 YNNKEL (reference sequence). The CDR3 loop spans 17 amino acids. The CDR3 loop reads CASSPRFSGGRGNTIYF. The CDR3 nucleotides are TGTGCCAGCAGCCCACGGTTCAGCGGGGGGAGGGGAAACACCATATATTTT.

This clonotype was picked up a small number of times. This chain uses TRBV10-2 with TRBJ1-1; weak D call: TRBD1 (5 bases). V lost 11 bases and J lost 2, with 27 bases in between. Germline CDR1 and CDR2: WSHSY and SAAADI. The CDR3 runs 17 residues. CDR3 in amino acids: CASDPAGTFGRNTEAFF. CDR3 DNA: TGCGCCTCTGACCCCGCAGGGACGTTTGGGCGAAACACTGAAGCTTTCTTT.

This clonotype has ten or more counts. V gene TRBV7-8 combines with J gene TRBJ2-6; no clear D. V was cut by 5 bases and J by 3 bases, with 11 bases left in between. The CDR3 extends over 15 amino acids. The V gene's germline CDR1 is SGHVS and CDR2 FQNEAQ. CDR3 DNA sequence: TGTGCCAGCAGCACAGATCTGGTTGGGGCCAACGTCCTGACTTTC. Protein: CASSTDLVGANVLTF.

The V call is TRBV9, the J call TRBJ2-1; maybe TRBD2 (5 bases). Germline values: CDR1 SGDLS, CDR2 YYNGEE. The germline V and J ends were trimmed by 2 bases and 8 bases, with 5 bases remaining between them. This CDR3 has 11 residues. CDR3 DNA sequence: TGTGCCAGCAGCGTTAGCGATGAGCAGTTCTTC. The encoded protein is CASSVSDEQFF.

V and J are TRBV15 and TRBJ2-1, with D possibly TRBD2 on 6 matching bases. Trimming pared 5 bases from V and 7 bases from J, leaving 15 bases between. The germline CDR1 and CDR2 sequences are LNHNV and YYDKDF (reference sequence). The length of the CDR3 is 14 residues. The CDR3 loop is CATSGRDDGNEQFF. The DNA for the CDR3 is TGTGCCACCAGCGGGCGGGACGACGGAAATGAGCAGTTCTTC.

With respect to this clonotype: A read error is possible here, since a much larger clone lies one base away. The chain carries TRBV12-3 or TRBV12-4 and TRBJ1-4, with 7 bases that match TRBD1. This CDR3 comprises 14 residues. V shed 4 bases, J shed 7 bases, and the junction held 6 bases outside the gene matches. CDR3 sequence (DNA): TGTGCCAGCAGTTACCCGACAGGGTCTGAAAAACTGTTTTTT. Its translation: CASSYPTGSEKLFF.

This clonotype was detected only once. This chain uses TRBV29-1 with TRBJ1-4, with 9 bases fitting TRBD1. Germline V gene data show CDR1 as SQVTM and CDR2 as ANQGSEA. The length of the CDR3 is 16 residues. V was pared by 6 bases and J by 0 bases, with 8 bases of the junction left unmatched. The DNA for the CDR3 is TGCAGCGTGGGGACAGGGCAAATGTCAACTAATGAAAAACTGTTTTTT. Translation gives CSVGTGQMSTNEKLFF. Together with reference TRBV29-1 and TRBJ1-4, the CDR3 gives the full variable domain: SAVISQKPSRDICQRGTSLTIQCQVDSQVTMMFWYRQQPGQSLTLIATANQGSEATYESGFVIDKFPISRPNLTFSTLTVSNMSPEDSSIYLCSVGTGQMSTNEKLFFGSGTQLSVL.

This clonotype has a handful of counts. The gene calls are TRBV6-5 and TRBJ2-7; TRBD2 matches at 7 bases. Germline trimming cut 5 bases from V and 5 bases from J; bases unmatched to any gene: 9. Looked up from germline, CDR1 is MNHEY and CDR2 is SVGAGI. The CDR3 spans 14 residues. The CDR3 loop is CASSPRLADNEQYF. CDR3 coding DNA: TGTGCCAGCAGTCCCCGGCTAGCGGACAACGAGCAGTACTTC.

This clonotype was recorded many times. J is TRBJ1-5 and V is TRBV12-3 or TRBV12-4; D is undetermined. V was pared by 2 bases and J by 3 bases, with 11 bases between. The CDR3 spans 15 residues. CDR3 DNA: TGTGCCAGCAGTTTACCCCGGGTCCTCAATCAGCCCCAGCATTTT. This gives the protein CASSLPRVLNQPQHF.

This clonotype is labeled as medium-sized. The chain links TRBV19 to TRBJ2-7; 7 bases are a match to TRBD1. The CDR3 consists of 12 residues. With 5 bases clipped from V and 4 bases from J, the junction kept 2 bases outside the gene matches. Per the germline V gene, CDR1 is LNHDA and CDR2 is SQIVND (reference sequence). This CDR3 is CASSVTGYEQYF. In nucleotides, the CDR3 is TGTGCCAGTAGTGTGACAGGGTACGAGCAGTACTTC.

In its sample, this clonotype was seen many times. V is TRBV25-1 and J is TRBJ2-2; unclear D gene. Deletions cut 7 bases from V and 0 bases from J, with 3 bases between. The CDR3 spans 12 residues. Germline V gene lookup returns CDR1 MGHDK and CDR2 SYGVNS. CDR3 in amino acids: CASTPNTGELFF. In nucleotides, the CDR3 is TGTGCCAGCACCCCGAACACCGGGGAGCTGTTTTTT.

Worth noting for this clonotype: A read error may explain this, as a much larger clone is one base away. The chain recombines TRBV6-5 with TRBJ2-7; D gene ambiguous. Germline V gives CDR1 MNHEY, CDR2 SVGAGI. There are 14 residues in the CDR3. CDR3 sequence: CASSHSEGTYEQYF. As DNA, the CDR3 is TGTGCCAGCAGTCACTCTGAAGGAACCTACGAGCAGTACTTC.

Regarding this clonotype: A clone one base away is much larger, so this may be a read error. The chain employs TRBV11-2 and TRBJ2-1; a possible D gene is TRBD1 (6 bases). Looked up from germline, CDR1 is SGHAT and CDR2 is FQNNGV. The CDR3 covers 15 residues. CDR3 residues: CASSIYSQAGDKTIF. The CDR3 DNA sequence: TGTGCCAGCAGCATATACTCACAGGCAGGGGACAAAACGATCTTC. The full variable domain, completed using reference TRBV11-2 and TRBJ2-1, is EAGVAQSPRYKIIEKRQSVAFWCNPISGHATLYWYQQILGQGPKLLIQFQNNGVVDDSQLPKDRFSAERLKGVDSTLKIQPAKLEDSAVYLCASSIYSQAGDKTIFGPGTRLTVL.